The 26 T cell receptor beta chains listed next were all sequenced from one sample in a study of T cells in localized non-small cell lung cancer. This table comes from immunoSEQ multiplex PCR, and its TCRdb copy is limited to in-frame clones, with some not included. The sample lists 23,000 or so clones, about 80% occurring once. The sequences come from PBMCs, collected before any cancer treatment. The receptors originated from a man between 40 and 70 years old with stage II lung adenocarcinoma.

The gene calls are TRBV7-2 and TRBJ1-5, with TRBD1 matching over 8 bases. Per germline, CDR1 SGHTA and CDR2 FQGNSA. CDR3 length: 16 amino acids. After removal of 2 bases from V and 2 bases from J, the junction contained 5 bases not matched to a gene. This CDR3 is CASSLRTGRGNQPQHF. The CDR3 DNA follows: TGTGCCAGCAGCTTAAGGACAGGGCGCGGCAATCAGCCCCAGCATTTT.

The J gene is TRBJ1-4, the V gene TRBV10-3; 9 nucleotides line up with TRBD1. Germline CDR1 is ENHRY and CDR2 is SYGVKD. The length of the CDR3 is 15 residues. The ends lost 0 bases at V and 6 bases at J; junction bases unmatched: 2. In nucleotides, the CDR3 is TGTGCCATCAGTGAGTCAACAGGGGGCGATGAAAAACTGTTTTTT. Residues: CAISESTGGDEKLFF.

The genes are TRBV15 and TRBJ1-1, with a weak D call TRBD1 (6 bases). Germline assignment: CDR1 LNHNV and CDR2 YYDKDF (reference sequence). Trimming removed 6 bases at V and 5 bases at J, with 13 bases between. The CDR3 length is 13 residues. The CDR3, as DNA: TGTGCCACCAGGAAGGGGGGGTGGACTGAAGCTTTCTTT. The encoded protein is CATRKGGWTEAFF.

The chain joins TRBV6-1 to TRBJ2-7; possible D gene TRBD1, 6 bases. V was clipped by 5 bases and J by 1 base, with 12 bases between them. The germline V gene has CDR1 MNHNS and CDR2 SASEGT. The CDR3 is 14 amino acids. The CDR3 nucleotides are TGTGCCAGCAGTTTTGCAGGGGCTTCCTACGAGCAGTACTTC. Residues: CASSFAGASYEQYF.

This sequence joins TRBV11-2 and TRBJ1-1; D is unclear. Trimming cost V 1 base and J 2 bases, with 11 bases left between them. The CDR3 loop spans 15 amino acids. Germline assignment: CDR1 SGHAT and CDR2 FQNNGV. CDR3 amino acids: CASSLAAGPNTEAFF. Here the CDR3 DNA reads TGTGCCAGCAGCTTAGCTGCCGGGCCCAACACTGAAGCTTTCTTT.

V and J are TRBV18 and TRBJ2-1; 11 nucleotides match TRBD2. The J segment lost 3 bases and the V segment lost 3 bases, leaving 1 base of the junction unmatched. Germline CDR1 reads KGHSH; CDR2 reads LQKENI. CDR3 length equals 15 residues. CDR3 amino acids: CASSPGLADYNEQFF. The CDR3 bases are TGTGCCAGCTCACCGGGACTAGCGGACTACAATGAGCAGTTCTTC. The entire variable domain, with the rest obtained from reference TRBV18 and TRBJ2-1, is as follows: NAGVMQNPRHLVRRRGQEARLRCSPMKGHSHVYWYRQLPEEGLKFMVYLQKENIIDESGMPKERFSAEFPKEGPSILRIQQVVRGDSAAYFCASSPGLADYNEQFFGPGTRLTVL.

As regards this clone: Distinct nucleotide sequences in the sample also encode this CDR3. In DNA form, the CDR3 reads TGTGCCATCAGTGAGACTAGCGGGAGCTACGAGCAGTACTTC. Its protein is CAISETSGSYEQYF. This chain uses TRBV10-3 with TRBJ2-7; 11 nucleotides match TRBD2. This CDR3 region has 14 residues. J gave up 3 bases and V 2 bases, and 0 bases lay outside the gene matches. CDR1 is ENHRY, CDR2 SYGVKD, per germline.

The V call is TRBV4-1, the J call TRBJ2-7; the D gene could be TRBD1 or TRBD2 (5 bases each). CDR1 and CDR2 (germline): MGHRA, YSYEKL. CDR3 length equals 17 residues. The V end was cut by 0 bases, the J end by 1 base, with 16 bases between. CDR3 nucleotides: TGCGCCAGCAGCCAAGATTCGGGCAGGGACGGATCCTACGAGCAGTACTTC. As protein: CASSQDSGRDGSYEQYF.

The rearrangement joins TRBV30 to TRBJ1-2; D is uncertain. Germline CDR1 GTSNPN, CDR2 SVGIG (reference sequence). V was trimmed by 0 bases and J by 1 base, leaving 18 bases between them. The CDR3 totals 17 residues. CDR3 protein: CAWSVRRQHSFNYGYTF. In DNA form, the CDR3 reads TGTGCCTGGAGTGTACGAAGACAACATTCCTTTAACTATGGCTACACCTTC.

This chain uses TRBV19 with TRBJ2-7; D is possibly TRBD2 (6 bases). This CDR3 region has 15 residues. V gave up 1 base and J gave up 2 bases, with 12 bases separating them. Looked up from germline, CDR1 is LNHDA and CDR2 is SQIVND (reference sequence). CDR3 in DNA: TGTGCCAGTAGTATAGGAACAGGCGGGACCTACGAGCAGTACTTC. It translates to CASSIGTGGTYEQYF. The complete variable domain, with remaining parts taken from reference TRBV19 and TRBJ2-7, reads DGGITQSPKYLFRKEGQNVTLSCEQNLNHDAMYWYRQDPGQGLRLIYYSQIVNDFQKGDIAEGYSVSREKKESFPLTVTSAQKNPTAFYLCASSIGTGGTYEQYFGPGTRLTVT.

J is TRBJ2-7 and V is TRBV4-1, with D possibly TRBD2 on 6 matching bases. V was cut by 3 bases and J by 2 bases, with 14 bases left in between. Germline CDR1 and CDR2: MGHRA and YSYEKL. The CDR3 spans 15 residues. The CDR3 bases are TGCGCCAGCAGCCAGGGGACTCCTATTCCCTACGAGCAGTACTTC. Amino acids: CASSQGTPIPYEQYF.

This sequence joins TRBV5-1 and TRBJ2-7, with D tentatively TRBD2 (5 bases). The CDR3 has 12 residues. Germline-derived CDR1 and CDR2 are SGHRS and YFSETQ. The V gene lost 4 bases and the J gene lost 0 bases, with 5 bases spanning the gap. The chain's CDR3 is CASSRDSYEQYF. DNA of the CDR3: TGCGCCAGCAGCCGGGACTCCTACGAGCAGTACTTC.

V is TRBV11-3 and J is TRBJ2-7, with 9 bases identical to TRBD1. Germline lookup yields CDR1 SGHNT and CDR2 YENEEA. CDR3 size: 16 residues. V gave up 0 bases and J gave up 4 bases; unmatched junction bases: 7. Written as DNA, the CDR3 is TGTGCCAGCAGCTTAGATCAAACAGGGGGCAGATACGAGCAGTACTTC. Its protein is CASSLDQTGGRYEQYF.

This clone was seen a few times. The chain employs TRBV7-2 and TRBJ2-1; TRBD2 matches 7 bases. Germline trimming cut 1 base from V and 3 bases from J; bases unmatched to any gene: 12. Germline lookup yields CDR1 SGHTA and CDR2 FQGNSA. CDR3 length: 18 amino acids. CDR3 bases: TGTGCCAGCAGCTTAGTGGGTTCTCTAGCGGTTTTCTACAATGAGCAGTTCTTC. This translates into CASSLVGSLAVFYNEQFF.

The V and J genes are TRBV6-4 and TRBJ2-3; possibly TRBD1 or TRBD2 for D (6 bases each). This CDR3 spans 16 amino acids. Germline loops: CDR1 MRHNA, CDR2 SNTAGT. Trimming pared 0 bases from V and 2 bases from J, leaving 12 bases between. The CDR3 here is CASSDSTGAPTDTQYF. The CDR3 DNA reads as TGTGCCAGCAGTGACTCGACGGGGGCCCCCACAGATACGCAGTATTTT.

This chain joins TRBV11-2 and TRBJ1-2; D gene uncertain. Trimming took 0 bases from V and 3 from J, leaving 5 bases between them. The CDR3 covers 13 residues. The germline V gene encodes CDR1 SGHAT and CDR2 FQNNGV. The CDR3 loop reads CASSLDLDYGYTF. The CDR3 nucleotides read TGTGCCAGCAGCTTAGATCTAGACTATGGCTACACCTTC.

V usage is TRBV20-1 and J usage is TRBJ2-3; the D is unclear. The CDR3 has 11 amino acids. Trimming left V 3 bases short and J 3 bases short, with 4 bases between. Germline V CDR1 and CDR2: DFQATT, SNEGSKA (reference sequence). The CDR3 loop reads CSASTTDTQYF. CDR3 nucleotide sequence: TGCAGTGCTAGCACGACAGATACGCAGTATTTT.

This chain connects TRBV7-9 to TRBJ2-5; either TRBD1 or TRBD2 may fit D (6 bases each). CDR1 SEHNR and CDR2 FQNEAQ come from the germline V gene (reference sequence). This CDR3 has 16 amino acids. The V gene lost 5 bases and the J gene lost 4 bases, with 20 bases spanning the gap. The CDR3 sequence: CASSLSKGGIGETQYF. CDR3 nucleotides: TGTGCCAGCAGCCTCTCCAAGGGGGGTATTGGAGAGACCCAGTACTTC.

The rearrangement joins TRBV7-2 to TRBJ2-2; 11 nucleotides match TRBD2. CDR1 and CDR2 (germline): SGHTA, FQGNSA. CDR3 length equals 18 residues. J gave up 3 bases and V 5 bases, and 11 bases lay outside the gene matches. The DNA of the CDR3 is TGTGCCAGCAGCGCACTAGCGGGAGATAGTTATGACACCGGGGAGCTGTTTTTT. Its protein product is CASSALAGDSYDTGELFF.

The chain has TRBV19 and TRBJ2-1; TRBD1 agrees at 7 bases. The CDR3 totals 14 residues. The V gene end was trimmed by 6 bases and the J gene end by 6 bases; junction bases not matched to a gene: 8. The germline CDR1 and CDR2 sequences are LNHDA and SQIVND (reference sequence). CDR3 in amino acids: CASSTGTAFNEQFF. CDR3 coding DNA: TGTGCCAGTAGCACCGGGACAGCATTCAATGAGCAGTTCTTC.

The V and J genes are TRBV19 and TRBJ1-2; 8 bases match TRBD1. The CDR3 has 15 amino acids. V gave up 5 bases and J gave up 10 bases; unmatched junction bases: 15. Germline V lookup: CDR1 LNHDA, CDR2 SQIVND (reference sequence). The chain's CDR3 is CASSQNRDRRIDYTF. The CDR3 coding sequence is TGTGCCAGTAGTCAAAACCGGGACAGGAGAATCGACTACACCTTC.

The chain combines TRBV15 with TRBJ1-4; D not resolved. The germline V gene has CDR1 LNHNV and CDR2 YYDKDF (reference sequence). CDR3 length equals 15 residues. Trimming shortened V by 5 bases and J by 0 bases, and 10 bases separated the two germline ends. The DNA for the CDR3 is TGTGCCACCAGCGGCAGGATTGCAACTAATGAAAAACTGTTTTTT. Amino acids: CATSGRIATNEKLFF.

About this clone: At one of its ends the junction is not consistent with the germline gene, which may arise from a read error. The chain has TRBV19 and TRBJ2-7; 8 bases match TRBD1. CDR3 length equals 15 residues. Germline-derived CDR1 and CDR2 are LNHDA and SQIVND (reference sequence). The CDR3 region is CASTLSGTGSLRPNF. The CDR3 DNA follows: TGTGCCAGTACCCTCTCGGGGACAGGCTCTCTTCGACCGAACTTC. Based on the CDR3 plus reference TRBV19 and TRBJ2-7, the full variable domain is DGGITQSPKYLFRKEGQNVTLSCEQNLNHDAMYWYRQDPGQGLRLIYYSQIVNDFQKGDIAEGYSVSREKKESFPLTVTSAQKNPTAFYLCASTLSGTGSLRPNFGPGTRLTVT.

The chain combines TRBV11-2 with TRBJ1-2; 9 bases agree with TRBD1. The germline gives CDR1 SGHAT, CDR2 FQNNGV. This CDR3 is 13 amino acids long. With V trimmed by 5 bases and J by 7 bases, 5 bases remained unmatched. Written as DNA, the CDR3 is TGTGCCAGCAGCCGACAGGGGGAAGGTGGCTACACCTTC. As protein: CASSRQGEGGYTF.

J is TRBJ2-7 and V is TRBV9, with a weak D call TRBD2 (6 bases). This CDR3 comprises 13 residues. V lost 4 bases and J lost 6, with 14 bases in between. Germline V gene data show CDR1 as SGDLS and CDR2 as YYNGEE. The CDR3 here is CASSFQEGGEQYF. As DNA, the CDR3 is TGTGCCAGCAGCTTTCAGGAGGGAGGCGAGCAGTACTTC.

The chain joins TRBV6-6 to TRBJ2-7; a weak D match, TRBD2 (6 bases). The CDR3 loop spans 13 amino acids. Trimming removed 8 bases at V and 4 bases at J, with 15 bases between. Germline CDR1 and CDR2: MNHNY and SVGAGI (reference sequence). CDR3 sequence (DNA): TGTGCCAGCCGTTTATTAGCGGCGTACGAGCAGTACTTC. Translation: CASRLLAAYEQYF.